Sequencing of this T cell receptor (beta chain) was carried out in a study of CD8+CD57+ T cells in acquired aplastic anemia. Overall study context: Each DNA sample taken from sorted CD4+ and CD8+ cells came to about 3.2 ug on average. General study results and limits: The study identified about 30 CD8+ CDR3 sequences shared by patients and controls. The CD8+ Simpson's diversity of patients and controls was not significantly different.

Flow cytometry had shown expanded CD8+CD57+ cells in the patients chosen for sequencing. When blood sampling took place, the patients had received no therapy. V was cut by 0 bases and J by 1 base, with 9 bases left in between. From germline, CDR1 is MNHEY and CDR2 SVGAGI. CDR3 length equals 15 residues. Profiles of TCR beta VDJ and CDR3 were generated from a genomic DNA template. TCRdb itself ran the reads through MiXCR, one entry per CDR3 protein. The table has a few hundred thousand distinct CDR3 sequences, approximately 33% seen once. Worth noting for this clonotype: Its target is not known.

The J gene is TRBJ1-2, the V gene TRBV6-5, with D possibly being TRBD1 (5 bases). Sample: sorted CD4+, CD8+, or CD8+CD57+ T cells (not recorded which) from PBMCs. This sequence was found in a human donor with aplastic anemia. This CDR3 is CASSYSGRGNYGYTF. In DNA form, the CDR3 reads TGTGCCAGCAGTTACTCGGGGAGGGGTAACTATGGCTACACCTTC.